This T cell receptor beta chain is from a study of blood T cell repertoires in COVID-19. Study in general: The cDNA or gDNA used as material had been derived from T cells, B-cell-depleted T cells, or PBMCs.

Authors' methods: The authors estimated nucleated cell counts from reference gene primer amplification. Repertoires were generated with immunoSEQ multiplex PCR, while TCRdb's copy carries only in-frame clones and drops some. That table gives V, J and clone size, and the DNA gave D and trimming. The repertoire holds about 250,000 clones, with 70% to 90% as singletons. The CDR3 has 15 residues. In germline, CDR1 is LGHNT, CDR2 FRNRAP. V was pared by 4 bases and J by 3 bases, with 15 bases between. The sequencing sample was made of peripheral blood. This TCR was sampled from a middle-aged woman who had recovered from COVID-19. This chain links TRBV12-5 with TRBJ1-1; possibly TRBD1 for D (5 bases). CDR3 sequence reads: CASGWRGGAYTEAFF. CDR3 coding DNA: TGTGCTAGTGGTTGGCGGGGAGGGGCTTACACTGAAGCTTTCTTT.